This T cell receptor (beta chain) was captured by sequencing in a study of T cells in Graves' hyperthyroidism and ophthalmopathy (dated by TCRdb to about 2019). Study-wide context: Peripheral blood samples were taken at the time of initial diagnosis, prior to any treatment. To identify TCR V-J signatures that set the groups apart, the researchers used a discovery cohort of 100 or so patients, made up of 43 with Graves' ophthalmopathy and 57 with stable Graves' hyperthyroidism. Prospective prediction of ophthalmopathy was tested in an independent validation cohort of 18 hyperthyroidism patients and 15 to 17 patients who later progressed to ophthalmopathy. The approximately 100 discovery patients were divided at random into training and test sets in a 7:3 ratio. The study also compared thyroid tissue and blood T-cell repertoires from several Graves' hyperthyroidism patients. After sampling, hyperthyroidism patients received methimazole starting at 30 mg daily, and ophthalmopathy patients received high-dose intravenous methylprednisolone. According to the paper, TCR Vbeta CDR3 sequencing was carried out on approximately 140 peripheral blood samples, which came from approximately 41 ophthalmopathy, 75 or so hyperthyroidism and approximately 17 progressor patients. Study-wide conclusions, independent of this receptor: In validation, the model predicted progression to ophthalmopathy with 65% to 71% sensitivity and approximately 72% specificity, a median of about 6.7 months before onset. No statistical method was used to fix the sample size in advance, and group allocation was not hidden from the investigators. Ophthalmopathy was separated from stable hyperthyroidism by a 13 V-J signature model, with 85% to 90% sensitivity and approximately 84% specificity obtained in cross-validation and 80%/75% obtained in testing. Most expanded thyroid clonotypes (frequency above 0.001) were also detected in blood, suggesting blood repertoires may reflect thyroid immune responses.

The TCR beta CDR3 regions were amplified from RNA transcripts. For the first round of RT-PCR on the TCR CDR3, the HTBI primer set was used together with the Qiagen OneStep RT-PCR kit. The libraries were constructed in a second round of multiplex PCR and then size-selected and purified. The libraries were sequenced on an Illumina HiSeq2000 using paired-end 100 bp reads. The source study handled its data this way. SOAPnuke was used to process the raw data, removing reads that contained adapters or uncalled bases, had a mean Phred below 15, or lacked an exact match to the constant primer or identifier. COPE v1.2.5 was used to merge high-quality paired reads, and clonotypes were defined as unique nucleotide sequences. MiTCR v1.1 was used to align the clonotypes against IMGT TRBV, TRBD and TRBJ reference segments. The analysis was restricted to V-J combinations with a frequency above 0.0001, which together covered 99.2% of the repertoires. The TCS score was defined as F50 (clonal expansion) divided by E x V (chaos), with BLOSUM62-based TCRdist calculated between CDR3 peptides within each V-J. Welch's t-statistics and random forest reduced 500 to 550 V-J features to under 15, which were used in a naive Bayes classifier (R e1071). TCRdb ran its own pipeline on the public reads, namely fastp trimming at Q25 and MiXCR clone calling, and kept in-frame beta chains. Every distinct CDR3 protein forms one entry, paired with its most common genes and DNA. TCRdb, rather than the study authors, made the V and J calls. For this sample the table gives around 600,000 distinct CDR3 sequences, of which around 15% were detected only once. The biggest ten clones account for roughly 3.4% of the sample.

This clonotype was observed many times. Which antigen it targets is not known. No base quality information exists; no much larger clone differs at one position. The germline V gene (reference sequence) yields SGHNT for CDR1 and YYREEE for CDR2. After removal of 5 bases from V and 6 bases from J, the junction retains 12 bases not matched to a gene. The CDR3 goes from the cysteine to the phenylalanine over 15 residues. CDR3 DNA is the only sequence kept; it has 45 bases, read in frame from the first base. Ophthalmopathy patients had moderately to severely active disease, with a Clinical Activity Score of 3 or more, a NOSPECS grade of 4 or more, and a disease duration of less than 3 months. Exclusion was applied to patients with uncontrolled infections, other autoimmune diseases, pregnancy or lactation. Clinical symptoms, serum thyroxine and TRAb, thyroid ultrasound, and orbital computed tomography formed the basis for the diagnoses. PBMCs were isolated from 10 ml of fresh peripheral blood by Ficoll-Paque density gradient centrifugation. Trizol reagent was used to extract total RNA, and RNA quality was then checked on an Agilent 2100 Bioanalyzer.

This TCR was recovered from a woman in her forties with Graves' ophthalmopathy. The V and J segments used are TRBV5-4 and TRBJ1-2; 8 bases in between match TRBD1. Material: blood. The CDR3 region has the sequence CASSQGRGRNHGYTF. The DNA reads as follows: TGTGCCAGCAGTCAAGGCAGGGGGCGAAATCATGGCTACACCTTC.